What follows are 32 T cell receptor beta chains derived from one specimen sequenced in a study of blood T cell repertoires in COVID-19. Libraries were prepared by immunoSEQ multiplex PCR; TCRdb keeps only in-frame clonotypes and omits some of them. The table has some 46,000 clones, around 83% seen once; the top ten hold around 5.7%. The sequenced sample was peripheral blood. The receptor source for this set is a woman older than 75 with acute or convalescent COVID-19.

The rearrangement links TRBV5-1 to TRBJ2-3; 7 bases fit TRBD2. From germline, CDR1 is SGHRS and CDR2 YFSETQ. Trimming took 4 bases from V and 3 from J; bases not matched to a gene: 8. The CDR3 spans 15 residues. The CDR3 coding sequence is TGCGCCAGCAGCCCGACTAGCCTTGGTACAGATACGCAGTATTTT. Its protein product is CASSPTSLGTDTQYF.

The chain couples TRBV7-3 to TRBJ2-2; 9 bases line up with TRBD2. This CDR3 region has 16 residues. The V gene's germline CDR1 is SGHTA and CDR2 FQGTGA. V lost 5 bases, J lost 4 bases, and 8 bases stayed unmatched. The CDR3 nucleotides are TGTGCCAGCAGCCGGGAGCGGGGGGCGGCCACCGGGGAGCTGTTTTTT. Translation: CASSRERGAATGELFF.

J is TRBJ2-1 and V is TRBV6-1; 15 bases fit TRBD2. CDR1 MNHNS and CDR2 SASEGT come from the germline V gene. Trimming took 2 bases from V and 5 from J; bases not matched to a gene: 13. The CDR3 runs 20 residues. The CDR3 spells CASSESLYMGLAGGHNEQFF. In DNA form, the CDR3 reads TGTGCCAGCAGTGAATCGCTATACATGGGACTAGCGGGGGGTCACAATGAGCAGTTCTTC.

The rearrangement links TRBV24-1 to TRBJ1-1; 9 positions agree with TRBD1. There are 14 residues in the CDR3. V lost 7 bases and J lost 0; bases outside the gene matches: 2. Germline V gives CDR1 KGHDR, CDR2 SFDVKD. The CDR3: CATRGQGLNTEAFF. CDR3 nucleotides: TGTGCCACCAGGGGACAGGGACTGAACACTGAAGCTTTCTTT.

V gene TRBV6-2 or TRBV6-3 combines with J gene TRBJ1-6; D gene unclear. Per germline, CDR1 MNHEY and CDR2 SVGEGT. CDR3 length: 17 residues. The V end lost 1 base, the J end lost 4 bases, and 14 bases lay between the germline ends. DNA for the CDR3: TGTGCCAGCAGTTACTTATTCGGTCACAGATATAATTCACCCCTCCACTTT. It yields the protein CASSYLFGHRYNSPLHF.

This clone came up a few times. J is TRBJ1-3 and V is TRBV5-4, with 7 nucleotides matching TRBD1. With 3 bases clipped from V and 2 bases from J, the junction kept 5 bases outside the gene matches. Germline V CDR1 and CDR2: SGHNT, YYREEE (reference sequence). This CDR3 is built from 15 residues. CDR3 sequence (DNA): TGTGCCAGCAGCTCGACAGGGAGTACTGGAAACACCATATATTTT. Translation gives CASSSTGSTGNTIYF.

The table lists this clone with a count of one. The gene calls are TRBV20-1 and TRBJ1-3; the D is unclear. CDR1 is DFQATT and CDR2 is SNEGSKA in the germline V gene (reference sequence). The V gene lost 3 bases and the J gene lost 3 bases, with 9 bases spanning the gap. This CDR3 has 13 residues. The CDR3 sequence: CSASTEGGNTIYF. The CDR3 coding sequence is TGCAGTGCTAGTACGGAGGGTGGAAACACCATATATTTT.

The chain carries TRBV11-2 and TRBJ2-5, with 7 bases aligning to TRBD2. Germline V gene data show CDR1 as SGHAT and CDR2 as FQNNGV. Unmatched junction bases numbered 8, after V lost 2 bases and J lost 5 bases. The CDR3 is 15 amino acids. The CDR3 DNA follows: TGTGCCAGCAGCTTAATCGGGGGGTTCGGGGAGACCCAGTACTTC. As protein: CASSLIGGFGETQYF.

The chain employs TRBV30 and TRBJ1-1; D may be TRBD1 (6 bases). The CDR3 has 13 amino acids. Germline lookup yields CDR1 GTSNPN and CDR2 SVGIG (reference sequence). Trimming left V 0 bases short and J 1 base short, with 6 bases between. The CDR3 here is CAWSVQGNTEAFF. DNA for the CDR3: TGTGCCTGGAGTGTACAGGGGAACACTGAAGCTTTCTTT.

This chain joins TRBV3-1 (or the pseudogene TRBV3-2) and TRBJ1-1; a weak D match, TRBD1 (5 bases). V was trimmed by 1 base and J by 5 bases, leaving 11 bases between them. Per germline, CDR1 LGHDT and CDR2 YNNKEL (reference sequence). The CDR3 runs 14 residues. CDR3 loop: CASSQVPGATEAFF. The CDR3 coding sequence is TGTGCCAGCAGCCAAGTCCCTGGGGCTACTGAAGCTTTCTTT.

The J gene is TRBJ1-1, the V gene TRBV3-1 (or the pseudogene TRBV3-2), with no clear D. Trimming shortened V by 1 base and J by 2 bases, and 8 bases separated the two germline ends. Germline CDR1 and CDR2: LGHDT and YNNKEL (reference sequence). The CDR3 contains 14 residues. DNA for the CDR3: TGTGCCAGCAGCCAAGCCCGAGCTAACACTGAAGCTTTCTTT. Amino acid sequence: CASSQARANTEAFF.

The chain combines TRBV6-5 with TRBJ1-1, with 12 positions matching TRBD1. After removal of 2 bases from V and 10 bases from J, the junction contained 5 bases not matched to a gene. Per germline, CDR1 MNHEY and CDR2 SVGAGI. The CDR3 is 14 residues long. The CDR3 loop is CASSYTGQGAGAFF. The CDR3 DNA follows: TGTGCCAGCAGTTACACGGGACAGGGGGCTGGAGCTTTCTTT.

V gene TRBV6-5 combines with J gene TRBJ2-7; a weak D match, TRBD2 (6 bases). The CDR3 is 11 residues long. The germline gives CDR1 MNHEY, CDR2 SVGAGI. Trimming removed 9 bases at V and 4 bases at J, with 10 bases between. CDR3 sequence (DNA): TGTGCCAGTCGTCGGGAGTACGAGCAGTACTTC. It specifies CASRREYEQYF.

The chain links TRBV5-1 to TRBJ1-4, with 7 bases lining up with TRBD1. V trimming: 5 bases; J trimming: 3 bases; junction bases outside the gene matches: 4. CDR3 length: 14 amino acids. Looked up from germline, CDR1 is SGHRS and CDR2 is YFSETQ. The CDR3 reads CASRQGSSNEKLFF. The DNA of the CDR3 is TGCGCCAGCAGACAGGGGTCATCTAATGAAAAACTGTTTTTT.

This clone was detected only a few times. The chain links TRBV19 to TRBJ1-1; 8 bases map to TRBD1. Germline V gene sequence: CDR1 LNHDA, CDR2 SQIVND (reference sequence). The CDR3 runs 14 residues. Losses at the gene ends were 6 bases for V and 3 bases for J; bases not matched to a gene: 6. The CDR3 bases are TGTGCCAGTAGAACAGGGGGGATACACACTGAAGCTTTCTTT. Its protein is CASRTGGIHTEAFF. Drawing the rest from reference TRBV19 and TRBJ1-1, the complete variable domain is DGGITQSPKYLFRKEGQNVTLSCEQNLNHDAMYWYRQDPGQGLRLIYYSQIVNDFQKGDIAEGYSVSREKKESFPLTVTSAQKNPTAFYLCASRTGGIHTEAFFGQGTRLTVV.

This chain joins TRBV29-1 and TRBJ1-2; tentative D call: TRBD1 (5 bases). Trimming took off 7 bases at V and 4 bases at J, with 13 bases between the two ends. The CDR3 runs 12 residues. Germline V gives CDR1 SQVTM, CDR2 ANQGSEA. CDR3 in DNA: TGCAGCGCCGCCAGGGTTATCTATGGCTACACCTTC. Amino acid sequence: CSAARVIYGYTF.

The chain joins TRBV11-2 to TRBJ2-7; 9 nucleotides agree with TRBD1. Trimming took 1 base from V and 4 from J; bases not matched to a gene: 5. Germline V gives CDR1 SGHAT, CDR2 FQNNGV. The CDR3 totals 15 residues. In nucleotides, the CDR3 is TGTGCCAGCAGCTTAGCGGGGACAGGGTTGTACGAGCAGTACTTC. Amino acid sequence: CASSLAGTGLYEQYF.

Only a few counts were recorded for this clone. The J gene is TRBJ1-4, the V gene TRBV6-1, with 7 bases matching TRBD1. CDR3 size: 15 residues. The ends lost 0 bases at V and 7 bases at J; junction bases unmatched: 5. CDR1 and CDR2 (germline): MNHNS, SASEGT. The CDR3 region is CASSEADRLGEKLFF. The DNA of the CDR3 is TGTGCCAGCAGTGAAGCGGACAGGTTAGGTGAAAAACTGTTTTTT.

This sequence joins TRBV6-6 and TRBJ2-5; tentatively, D is TRBD2 (6 bases). The CDR3 runs to 15 residues. Germline V lookup: CDR1 MNHNY, CDR2 SVGAGI (reference sequence). V lost 6 bases and J 1 base, leaving 15 bases between the germline ends. CDR3 nucleotides: TGTGCCAGCAGCCAGGGACTTGAAATCCAAGAGACCCAGTACTTC. Amino acids: CASSQGLEIQETQYF.

As regards this clone: This sample includes further DNA sequences coding for the same CDR3. The chain is built from TRBV6-6 and TRBJ2-2, with 7 bases aligning to TRBD2. Looked up from germline, CDR1 is MNHNY and CDR2 is SVGAGI (reference sequence). V dropped 0 bases and J dropped 1; count of bases not matched to a gene: 2. The CDR3 is 16 amino acids. In DNA form, the CDR3 reads TGTGCCAGCAGTTACTCCGGCGGGGGGAACACCGGGGAGCTGTTTTTT. Translating it yields CASSYSGGGNTGELFF.

This clone was found a few times. This chain links TRBV5-1 with TRBJ2-7, with 12 bases lining up with TRBD1. This CDR3 contains 19 residues. The ends lost 4 bases at V and 0 bases at J; junction bases unmatched: 14. Per germline, CDR1 SGHRS and CDR2 YFSETQ. The CDR3 reads CASSPVGTGGLGASYEQYF. The CDR3 nucleotides read TGCGCCAGCAGCCCCGTTGGGACAGGGGGCCTTGGAGCCTCCTACGAGCAGTACTTC.

The chain has TRBV5-5 and TRBJ1-5; 8 bases fit TRBD1. The germline gives CDR1 SGHKS, CDR2 YYEKEE (reference sequence). The CDR3 extends over 15 amino acids. V dropped 2 bases and J dropped 4; count of bases not matched to a gene: 5. Here the CDR3 reads CASSFRQGSNQPQHF. The CDR3 nucleotides read TGTGCCAGCAGCTTTAGACAGGGGTCTAATCAGCCCCAGCATTTT. Looking up the rest from reference TRBV5-5 and TRBJ1-5 gives the full variable domain: DAGVTQSPTHLIKTRGQQVTLRCSPISGHKSVSWYQQVLGQGPQFIFQYYEKEERGRGNFPDRFSARQFPNYSSELNVNALLLGDSALYLCASSFRQGSNQPQHFGDGTRLSIL.

The chain recombines TRBV30 with TRBJ1-2; unclear D gene. The CDR3 sequence is 12 residues long. The ends were cut back, 0 bases at V and 8 bases at J, with 10 bases in the middle. In germline, CDR1 is GTSNPN, CDR2 SVGIG (reference sequence). CDR3 in amino acids: CAWSVIGVGYTF. The CDR3 DNA reads TGTGCCTGGAGTGTAATCGGGGTGGGCTACACCTTC.

The chain is built from TRBV5-4 and TRBJ2-2; TRBD1 matches 7 bases. CDR1 and CDR2 from the germline V gene are SGHNT and YYREEE (reference sequence). There are 16 residues in the CDR3. V was pared by 4 bases and J by 5 bases, with 11 bases of the junction left unmatched. The CDR3 DNA reads TGTGCCAGCAGCCAGGGGGAAAACCTCTTAACCGGGGAGCTGTTTTTT. Translation gives CASSQGENLLTGELFF.

V usage is TRBV7-2 and J usage is TRBJ1-2; 9 bases agree with TRBD1. Germline V gene sequence: CDR1 SGHTA, CDR2 FQGNSA. This CDR3 region has 14 residues. After removal of 7 bases from V and 2 bases from J, the junction contained 5 bases not matched to a gene. The chain's CDR3 is CASTGDRANYGYTF. The CDR3 region has the DNA TGTGCCAGCACCGGGGACAGGGCAAACTATGGCTACACCTTC.

The V call is TRBV19, the J call TRBJ1-1; possible D gene TRBD1, 6 bases. The V end lost 5 bases, the J end lost 4 bases, and 14 bases lay between the germline ends. The CDR3 has 14 amino acids. Germline V gene lookup returns CDR1 LNHDA and CDR2 SQIVND (reference sequence). CDR3 in amino acids: CASSATGKSTEAFF. DNA for the CDR3: TGTGCCAGTAGTGCTACAGGGAAGAGCACTGAAGCTTTCTTT.

The chain employs TRBV5-4 and TRBJ1-4, with 9 bases fitting TRBD1. J gave up 7 bases and V 4 bases, and 2 bases lay outside the gene matches. The germline gives CDR1 SGHNT, CDR2 YYREEE (reference sequence). This CDR3 has 13 residues. This chain's CDR3 is CASSLTGGEKLFF. CDR3 nucleotides: TGTGCCAGCAGCCTGACAGGGGGTGAAAAACTGTTTTTT.

The CDR3 region is CSVVLTVSYEQYF. The DNA of the CDR3 is TGCAGCGTTGTATTAACAGTCTCCTACGAGCAGTACTTC. The genes are TRBV29-1 and TRBJ2-7, with no clear D. Germline V gene sequence: CDR1 SQVTM, CDR2 ANQGSEA. The CDR3 loop spans 13 amino acids. V lost 4 bases to trimming and J lost 0 bases, with 10 bases between them.

This clone was counted once. The chain has TRBV6-1 and TRBJ2-7; 11 bases are shared with TRBD1. Per the germline V gene, CDR1 is MNHNS and CDR2 is SASEGT. The CDR3 has 15 amino acids. Trimming took 3 bases from V and 3 from J; bases not matched to a gene: 4. The DNA of the CDR3 is TGTGCCAGCAGTGACGCCGGGACAGGGGGCTACGAGCAGTACTTC. This encodes CASSDAGTGGYEQYF.

CDR3 sequence (DNA): TGTGCCAGCAGCCCCCGAGGACAGCACGAGCAGTACTTC. Protein: CASSPRGQHEQYF. The chain is built from TRBV11-1 and TRBJ2-7, with D perhaps TRBD1 (6 bases). This CDR3 comprises 13 residues. V lost 5 bases to trimming and J lost 5 bases, with 13 bases between them. Germline values: CDR1 SGHAT, CDR2 FQDESV (reference sequence). The full variable domain, its missing parts supplied by reference TRBV11-1 and TRBJ2-7, is EAEVAQSPRYKITEKSQAVAFWCDPISGHATLYWYRQILGQGPELLVQFQDESVVDDSQLPKDRFSAERLKGVDSTLKIQPAELGDSAMYLCASSPRGQHEQYFGPGTRLTVT.

The chain carries TRBV10-1 and TRBJ2-5, with D perhaps matching TRBD2 (7 bases). The germline V gene encodes CDR1 WNHNN and CDR2 SYGVQD (reference sequence). V lost 4 bases and J lost 5, with 17 bases in between. The length of the CDR3 is 15 residues. This CDR3 is CASSVGGGASETQYF. CDR3 coding DNA: TGCGCCAGCAGTGTTGGAGGGGGGGCCTCCGAGACCCAGTACTTC.

The chain couples TRBV18 to TRBJ1-1; no reliable D call. The CDR3 is made up of 14 amino acids. Germline CDR1 is KGHSH and CDR2 is LQKENI. The V end was cut by 4 bases, the J end by 1 base, with 10 bases between. DNA for the CDR3: TGTGCCAGCTCACACAGCAGCACGAACACTGAAGCTTTCTTT. Encoded protein: CASSHSSTNTEAFF.